This paragraph reports one T cell receptor beta chain. The entry originates in a study of Ad26.COV2.S vaccination and SARS-CoV-2 variants. There are 15 residues in the CDR3. Trimming shortened V by 3 bases and J by 6 bases, and 15 bases separated the two germline ends. Per germline, CDR1 SGHDN and CDR2 FVKESK. The repertoire was sequenced with immunoSEQ multiplex PCR; TCRdb's copy has only in-frame clones and lacks some. The sample has around 300,000 clones, 90% seen once. Regarding treatment: about 20 received Ad26.COV2.S at low or high dose, single or two shots; about 5 received placebo; per-sample allocation not given. Day 63 after the first vaccine or placebo injection was the time point for sampling.

The chain joins TRBV14 to TRBJ2-1, with D tentatively TRBD1 or TRBD2 (5 bases each). The origin of this receptor is a person between 18 and 59 years old who received the Ad26.COV2.S COVID-19 vaccine or a placebo. Sample: peripheral blood, taken in a trial of Ad26.COV2.S vaccine versus placebo. The CDR3 sequence: CASSHFGDPVNEQFF. The CDR3 DNA reads TGTGCCAGCAGCCACTTTGGGGACCCGGTCAATGAGCAGTTCTTC.